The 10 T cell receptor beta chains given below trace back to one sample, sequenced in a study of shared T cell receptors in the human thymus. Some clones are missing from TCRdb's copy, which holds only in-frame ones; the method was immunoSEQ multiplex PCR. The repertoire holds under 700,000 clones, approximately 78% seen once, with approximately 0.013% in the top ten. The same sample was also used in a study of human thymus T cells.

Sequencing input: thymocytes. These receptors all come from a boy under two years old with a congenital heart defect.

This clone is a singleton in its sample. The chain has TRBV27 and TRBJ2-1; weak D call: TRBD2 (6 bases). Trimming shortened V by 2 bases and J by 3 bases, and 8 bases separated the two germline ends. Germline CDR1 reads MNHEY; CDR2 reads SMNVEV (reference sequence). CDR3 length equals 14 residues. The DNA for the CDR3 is TGTGCCAGCAGTTTAGCGGGGCGCTACAATGAGCAGTTCTTC. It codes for CASSLAGRYNEQFF.

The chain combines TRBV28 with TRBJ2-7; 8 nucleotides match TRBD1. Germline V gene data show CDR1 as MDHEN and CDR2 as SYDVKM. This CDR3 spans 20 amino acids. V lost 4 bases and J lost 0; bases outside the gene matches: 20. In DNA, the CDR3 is TGTGCCAGCAGTTCCCGCGGAAGGACAGGGAATTCCCCAAGCTCCTACGAGCAGTACTTC. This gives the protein CASSSRGRTGNSPSSYEQYF.

The CDR3 coding sequence is TGTGCCAGCAGCGTAGGGGGAGCGGTCAATGAGCAGTTCTTC. This gives the protein CASSVGGAVNEQFF. This sequence joins TRBV9 and TRBJ2-1; tentative D call: TRBD2 (5 bases). The CDR3 sequence is 14 residues long. Trimming removed 0 bases at V and 6 bases at J, with 10 bases between. Germline V lookup: CDR1 SGDLS, CDR2 YYNGEE.

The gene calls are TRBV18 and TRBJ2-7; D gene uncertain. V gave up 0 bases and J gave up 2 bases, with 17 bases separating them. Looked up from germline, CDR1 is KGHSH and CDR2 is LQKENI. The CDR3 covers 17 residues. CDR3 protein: CASSPPPGGRLPYEQYF. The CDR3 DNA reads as TGTGCCAGCTCACCACCCCCCGGCGGCAGACTTCCCTACGAGCAGTACTTC.

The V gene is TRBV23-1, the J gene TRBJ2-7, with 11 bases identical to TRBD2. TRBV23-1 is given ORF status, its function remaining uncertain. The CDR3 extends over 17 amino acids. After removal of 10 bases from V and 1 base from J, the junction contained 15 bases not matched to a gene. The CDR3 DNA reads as TGCGCCACTACCACTGGGCGGCTAGCGGGAGGATCCTACGAGCAGTACTTC. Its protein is CATTTGRLAGGSYEQYF.

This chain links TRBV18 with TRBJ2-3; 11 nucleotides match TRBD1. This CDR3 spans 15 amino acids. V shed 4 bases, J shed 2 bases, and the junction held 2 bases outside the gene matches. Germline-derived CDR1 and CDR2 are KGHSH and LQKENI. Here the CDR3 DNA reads TGTGCCAGCTCACGCGGACAGGGGGCCACAGATACGCAGTATTTT. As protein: CASSRGQGATDTQYF.

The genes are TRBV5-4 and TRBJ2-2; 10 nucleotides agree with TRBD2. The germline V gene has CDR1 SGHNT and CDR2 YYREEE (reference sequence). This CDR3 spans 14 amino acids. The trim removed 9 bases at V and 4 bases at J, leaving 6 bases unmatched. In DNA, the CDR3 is TGTGCCACCCTAGCGGGAGTGAGCACCGGGGAGCTGTTTTTT. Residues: CATLAGVSTGELFF.

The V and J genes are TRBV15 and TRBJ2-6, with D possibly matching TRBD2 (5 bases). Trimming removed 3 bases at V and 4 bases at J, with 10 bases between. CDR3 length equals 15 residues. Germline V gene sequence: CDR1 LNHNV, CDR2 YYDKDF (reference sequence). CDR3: CATSSGKEGANVLTF. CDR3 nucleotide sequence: TGTGCCACCAGCAGCGGGAAGGAAGGGGCCAACGTCCTGACTTTC.

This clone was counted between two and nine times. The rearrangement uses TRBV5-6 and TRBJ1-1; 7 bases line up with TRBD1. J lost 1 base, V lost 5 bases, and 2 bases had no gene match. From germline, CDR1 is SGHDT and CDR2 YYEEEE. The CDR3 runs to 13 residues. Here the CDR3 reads CASRAGGNTEAFF. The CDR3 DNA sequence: TGTGCCAGCAGAGCAGGGGGGAACACTGAAGCTTTCTTT.

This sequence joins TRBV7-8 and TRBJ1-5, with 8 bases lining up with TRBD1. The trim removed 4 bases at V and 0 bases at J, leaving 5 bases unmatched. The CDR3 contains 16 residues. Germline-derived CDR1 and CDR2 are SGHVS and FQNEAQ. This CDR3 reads CASSSQGASSNQPQHF. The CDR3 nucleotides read TGTGCCAGCAGCTCGCAGGGGGCCTCTAGCAATCAGCCCCAGCATTTT.